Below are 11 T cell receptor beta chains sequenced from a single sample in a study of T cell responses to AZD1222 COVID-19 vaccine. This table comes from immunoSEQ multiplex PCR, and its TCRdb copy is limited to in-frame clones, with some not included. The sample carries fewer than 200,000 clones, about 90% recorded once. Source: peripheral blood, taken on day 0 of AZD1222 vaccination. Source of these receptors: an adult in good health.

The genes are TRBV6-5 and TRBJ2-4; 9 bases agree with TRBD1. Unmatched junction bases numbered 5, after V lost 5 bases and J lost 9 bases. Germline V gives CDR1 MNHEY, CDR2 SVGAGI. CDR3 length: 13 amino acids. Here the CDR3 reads CASSRTGDFIQYF. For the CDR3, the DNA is TGTGCCAGCAGTCGGACAGGGGATTTCATTCAGTACTTC.

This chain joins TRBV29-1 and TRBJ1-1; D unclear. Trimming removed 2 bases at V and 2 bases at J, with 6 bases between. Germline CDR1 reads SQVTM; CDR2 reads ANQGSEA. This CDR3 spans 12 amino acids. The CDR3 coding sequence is TGCAGCGTTGAATCGCCTAACACTGAAGCTTTCTTT. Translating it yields CSVESPNTEAFF.

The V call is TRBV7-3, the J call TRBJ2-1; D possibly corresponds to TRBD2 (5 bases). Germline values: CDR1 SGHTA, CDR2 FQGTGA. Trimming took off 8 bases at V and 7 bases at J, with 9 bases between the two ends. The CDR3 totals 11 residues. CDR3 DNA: TGTGCCAGCGGCGGCGGGAATGAGCAGTTCTTC. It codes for CASGGGNEQFF.

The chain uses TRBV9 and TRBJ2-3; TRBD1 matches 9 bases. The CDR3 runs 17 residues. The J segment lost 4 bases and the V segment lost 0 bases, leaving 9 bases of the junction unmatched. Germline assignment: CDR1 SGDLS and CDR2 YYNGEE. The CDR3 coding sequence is TGTGCCAGCAGCGTAGAAGGGTTGGGACAGGGTTCAGATACGCAGTATTTT. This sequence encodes CASSVEGLGQGSDTQYF.

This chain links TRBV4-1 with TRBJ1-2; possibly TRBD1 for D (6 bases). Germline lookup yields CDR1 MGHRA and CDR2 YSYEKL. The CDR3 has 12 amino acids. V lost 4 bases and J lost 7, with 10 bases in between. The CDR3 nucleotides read TGCGCCAGCAGCCTGACAGGTTTTGGCTACACCTTC. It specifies CASSLTGFGYTF.

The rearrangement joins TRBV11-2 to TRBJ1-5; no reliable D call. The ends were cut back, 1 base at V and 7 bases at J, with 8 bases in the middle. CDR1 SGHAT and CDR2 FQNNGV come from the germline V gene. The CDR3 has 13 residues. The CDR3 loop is CASSLVFGQPQHF. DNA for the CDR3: TGTGCCAGCAGCTTAGTTTTCGGCCAGCCCCAGCATTTT.

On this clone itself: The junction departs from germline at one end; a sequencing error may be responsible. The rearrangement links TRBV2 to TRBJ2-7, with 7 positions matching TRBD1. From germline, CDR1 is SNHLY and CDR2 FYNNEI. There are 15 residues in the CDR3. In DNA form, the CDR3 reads TGTGCCAGCAGTCCCGACAGGGTCGTCTCCAACGAGCAGTACTTC. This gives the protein CASSPDRVVSNEQYF.

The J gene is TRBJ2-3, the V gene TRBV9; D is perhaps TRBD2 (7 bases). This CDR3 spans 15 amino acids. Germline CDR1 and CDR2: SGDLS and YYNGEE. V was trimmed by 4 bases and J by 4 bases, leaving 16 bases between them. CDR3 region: CASSWGGDTSDTQYF. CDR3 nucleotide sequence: TGTGCCAGCAGCTGGGGAGGGGACACCTCAGATACGCAGTATTTT.

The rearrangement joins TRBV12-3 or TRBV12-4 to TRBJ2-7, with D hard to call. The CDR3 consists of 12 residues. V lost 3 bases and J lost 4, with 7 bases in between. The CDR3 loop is CASSFSGYEQYF. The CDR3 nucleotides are TGTGCCAGCAGTTTTTCCGGGTACGAGCAGTACTTC.

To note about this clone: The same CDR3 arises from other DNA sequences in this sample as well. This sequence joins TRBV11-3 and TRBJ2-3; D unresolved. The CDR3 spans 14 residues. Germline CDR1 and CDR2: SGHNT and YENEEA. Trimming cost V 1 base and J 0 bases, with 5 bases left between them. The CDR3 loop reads CASSLGASTDTQYF. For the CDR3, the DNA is TGTGCCAGCAGCTTAGGGGCTAGCACAGATACGCAGTATTTT.

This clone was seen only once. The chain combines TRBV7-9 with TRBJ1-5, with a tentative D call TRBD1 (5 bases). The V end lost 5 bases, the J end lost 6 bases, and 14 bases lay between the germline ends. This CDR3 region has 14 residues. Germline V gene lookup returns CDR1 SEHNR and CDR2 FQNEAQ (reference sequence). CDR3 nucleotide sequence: TGTGCCAGCAGCCCAGGGACGACGGGTCAGCCCCAGCATTTT. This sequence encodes CASSPGTTGQPQHF.